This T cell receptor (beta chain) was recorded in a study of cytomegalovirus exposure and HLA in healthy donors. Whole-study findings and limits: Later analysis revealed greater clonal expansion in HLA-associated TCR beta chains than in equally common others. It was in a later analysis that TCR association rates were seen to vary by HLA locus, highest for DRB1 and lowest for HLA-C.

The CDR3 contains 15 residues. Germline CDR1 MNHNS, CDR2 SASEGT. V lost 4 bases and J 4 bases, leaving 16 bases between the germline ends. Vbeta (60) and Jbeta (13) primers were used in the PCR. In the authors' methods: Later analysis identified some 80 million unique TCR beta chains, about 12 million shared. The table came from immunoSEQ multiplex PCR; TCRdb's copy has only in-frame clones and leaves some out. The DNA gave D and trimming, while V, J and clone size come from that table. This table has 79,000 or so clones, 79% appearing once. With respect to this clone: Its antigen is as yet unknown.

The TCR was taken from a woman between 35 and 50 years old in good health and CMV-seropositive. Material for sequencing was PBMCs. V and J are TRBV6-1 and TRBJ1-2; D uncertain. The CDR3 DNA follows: TGTGCCAGCAGTGCCCCGGGAAGGGTCGCCTATGGCTACACCTTC. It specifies CASSAPGRVAYGYTF.